Listed below are T cell receptor beta chains from one sample, sequenced in a study of blood T cell repertoires in COVID-19. Some clones are missing from TCRdb's copy, which holds only in-frame ones; the method was immunoSEQ multiplex PCR. This sample has about 170,000 clones, with about 86% found just once. The specimen was peripheral blood. These receptors were taken from a woman aged 60-75 years with COVID-19, enrolled during active disease. Each CDR3 is given with its conserved first and last residue. The order of the fields is D gene, J gene, V gene, clone size, CDR3 protein, CDR3 DNA. D genes are given only for firm matches. Where a row states a size, it is once, few, many or the class of an expanded clone; other rows omit it.

>-|TRBJ2-1|TRBV30|once
CAWNSAVETYNEQFF
TGTGCCTGGAATTCGGCTGTGGAGACCTACAATGAGCAGTTCTTC
>-|TRBJ1-2|TRBV20-1|once
CSASWPGGRYTF
TGCAGTGCTAGTTGGCCCGGAGGACGCTACACCTTC
>-|TRBJ2-3|TRBV7-2|-
CASSSSSGPSTDTQYF
TGTGCCAGCAGCTCTTCAAGCGGACCTAGCACAGATACGCAGTATTTT
>-|TRBJ2-1|TRBV28|few
CASSLTPLNEQFF
TGTGCCAGCAGTTTGACTCCGCTCAATGAGCAGTTCTTC
>-|TRBJ1-2|TRBV9|-
CASSVGTAYGYTF
TGTGCCAGCAGCGTAGGTACAGCTTATGGCTACACCTTC
>-|TRBJ1-1|TRBV30|few
CAWSVPRLGGNTEAFF
TGTGCCTGGAGTGTCCCACGCCTCGGGGGGAACACTGAAGCTTTCTTT
>-|TRBJ1-2|TRBV30|-
CAWSRGGPGYTF
TGTGCCTGGTCGCGGGGGGGACCGGGCTACACCTTC
>TRBD2|TRBJ2-3|TRBV7-2|-
CASSARASGRVVSTDTQYF
TGTGCCAGCAGCGCTAGGGCTAGCGGGAGAGTGGTTAGCACAGATACGCAGTATTTT
>TRBD1|TRBJ2-5|TRBV24-1|-
CATSDLGDSGETQYF
TGTGCCACCAGTGATTTAGGGGACAGCGGAGAGACCCAGTACTTC
>TRBD2|TRBJ2-1|TRBV6-2/TRBV6-3|-
CASSYGGVAYNEQFF
TGTGCCAGCAGTTACGGGGGGGTGGCCTACAATGAGCAGTTCTTC
>-|TRBJ2-2|TRBV24-1|once
CATSAVGLVTGELFF
TGTGCCACCAGTGCGGTGGGCCTCGTTACCGGGGAGCTGTTTTTT
>-|TRBJ1-4|TRBV11-1|-
CASSLFGVELFF
TGTGCCAGCAGCTTATTTGGAGTGGAACTGTTTTTT
>TRBD1|TRBJ1-2|TRBV4-3|once
CASSQSRQGALYGYTF
TGCGCCAGCAGCCAGAGCCGACAGGGGGCGCTTTATGGCTACACCTTC
>-|TRBJ1-1|TRBV3-1/TRBV3-2|-
CASSQDREGWDTEAFF
TGTGCCAGCAGCCAAGATAGGGAGGGGTGGGACACTGAAGCTTTCTTT
>TRBD2|TRBJ2-6|TRBV11-2|-
CASSLVGRGTSGANVLTF
TGTGCCAGCAGCTTAGTAGGGCGGGGGACCTCTGGGGCCAACGTCCTGACTTTC
>TRBD1|TRBJ2-7|TRBV7-2|-
CASSLQGQGFHEQYF
TGTGCCAGCAGCCTACAAGGACAGGGATTTCACGAGCAGTACTTC
>-|TRBJ2-4|TRBV5-6|-
CASSLDSLAKNIQYF
TGTGCCAGCAGCTTGGACAGTTTAGCCAAAAACATTCAGTACTTC
>TRBD2|TRBJ2-1|TRBV7-2|-
CASSFPTSGFYNEQFF
TGTGCCAGCAGCTTCCCGACTAGCGGGTTCTACAATGAGCAGTTCTTC
>-|TRBJ1-1|TRBV10-3|few
CAISESRGKGTEAFF
TGTGCCATCAGTGAGTCTAGGGGCAAGGGCACTGAAGCTTTCTTT
>-|TRBJ2-7|TRBV4-3|few
CASSQEVSYPAYEQYF
TGCGCCAGCAGCCAAGAAGTGAGCTACCCGGCCTACGAGCAGTACTTC
>-|TRBJ2-3|TRBV5-6|-
CASSLGLLTDTQYF
TGTGCCAGCAGCTTGGGGTTACTCACAGATACGCAGTATTTT
>TRBD1|TRBJ1-1|TRBV28|-
CAVRTGLNTEAFF
TGTGCAGTTCGGACAGGATTGAACACTGAAGCTTTCTTT
>TRBD1|TRBJ2-7|TRBV13|-
CASSLNLDRENEQYF
TGTGCCAGCAGTCTTAATCTAGACAGGGAGAACGAGCAGTACTTC
>-|TRBJ1-3|TRBV5-1|-
CASSSGLNSGNTIYF
TGCGCCAGCAGCTCCGGACTGAACTCTGGAAACACCATATATTTT
>-|TRBJ2-1|TRBV28|-
CASSLRNSYNEQFF
TGTGCCAGCAGCCTTAGAAACTCCTACAATGAGCAGTTCTTC
>-|TRBJ2-7|TRBV7-2|few
CASSSWPQTYEQYF
TGTGCCAGCAGCTCTTGGCCCCAAACCTACGAGCAGTACTTC
>-|TRBJ2-2|TRBV4-3|-
CASSQDPLFTGELFF
TGCGCCAGCAGCCAAGACCCTCTTTTCACCGGGGAGCTGTTTTTT
>-|TRBJ1-3|TRBV4-3|-
CASSQERGSGNTIYF
TGCGCCAGCAGCCAAGAAAGGGGCTCTGGAAACACCATATATTTT
>-|TRBJ2-2|TRBV3-1/TRBV3-2|-
CASSQDSWELFF
TGTGCCAGCAGCCAAGATAGTTGGGAGCTGTTTTTT
>-|TRBJ2-1|TRBV9|-
CASSLSVVPDNEQFF
TGTGCCAGCAGTTTAAGTGTAGTTCCCGACAATGAGCAGTTCTTC
>-|TRBJ1-5|TRBV7-3|-
CASSSNRDPSNQPQHF
TGTGCCAGCAGCTCCAACAGGGACCCTAGCAATCAGCCCCAGCATTTT
>-|TRBJ1-2|TRBV10-3|-
CAISERAGGVGYGYTF
TGTGCCATCAGTGAGAGGGCAGGAGGAGTCGGCTATGGCTACACCTTC
>-|TRBJ1-1|TRBV28|-
CASSSHLGLEAFF
TGTGCCAGCAGTTCACACTTGGGACTTGAAGCTTTCTTT
>TRBD2|TRBJ2-3|TRBV28|-
CASSLSRTSGIEADTQYF
TGTGCCAGCAGTTTATCCCGGACTAGCGGGATTGAGGCAGATACGCAGTATTTT
>-|TRBJ2-7|TRBV6-1|-
CASSEVASSYEQYF
TGTGCCAGCAGTGAAGTAGCCAGCTCCTACGAGCAGTACTTC
>TRBD1|TRBJ1-1|TRBV5-5|-
CASSLQGGTEAFF
TGTGCCAGCAGCTTACAGGGGGGCACTGAAGCTTTCTTT
>-|TRBJ1-3|TRBV19|-
CASSREDGNTIYF
TGTGCCAGTAGTCGGGAAGATGGAAACACCATATATTTT
>-|TRBJ1-2|TRBV6-2/TRBV6-3|few
CASSPSPQGWYYGYTF
TGTGCCAGCAGCCCTAGCCCTCAGGGATGGTACTATGGCTACACCTTC
>-|TRBJ2-1|TRBV20-1|-
CSAREYNEQFF
TGCAGTGCCCGGGAATACAATGAGCAGTTCTTC
>-|TRBJ1-5|TRBV12-3/TRBV12-4|-
CASSSTVNQPQHF
TGTGCCAGCAGTTCGACAGTTAATCAGCCCCAGCATTTT
>-|TRBJ1-1|TRBV3-1/TRBV3-2|-
CASSQVWPEAFF
TGTGCCAGCAGCCAAGTATGGCCTGAAGCTTTCTTT
>-|TRBJ2-1|TRBV19|-
CASSPPGQPGNEQFF
TGTGCCAGTAGCCCCCCGGGCCAACCGGGGAATGAGCAGTTCTTC
>-|TRBJ2-7|TRBV27|-
CASSQDYEQYF
TGTGCCAGCTCCCAGGACTACGAGCAGTACTTC
>TRBD1|TRBJ2-7|TRBV28|-
CASSSPGQGSYEQYF
TGTGCCAGCAGTTCGCCGGGACAGGGTTCCTACGAGCAGTACTTC
>TRBD2|TRBJ2-3|TRBV9|-
CASSVDRLAGGGTDTQYF
TGTGCCAGCAGCGTAGATCGGCTAGCGGGAGGGGGAACAGATACGCAGTATTTT
>-|TRBJ2-1|TRBV5-1|-
CASSSGLGGNEQFF
TGCGCCAGCAGCTCCGGACTAGGGGGTAATGAGCAGTTCTTC
>-|TRBJ1-1|TRBV29-1|-
CSVEDGRGNTEAFF
TGCAGCGTTGAAGACGGAAGGGGGAACACTGAAGCTTTCTTT
>TRBD1|TRBJ1-6|TRBV27|few
CASSYSGQGRNSPLHF
TGTGCCAGCAGTTACTCGGGACAGGGTAGAAATTCACCCCTCCACTTT
>TRBD1|TRBJ1-5|TRBV19|-
CASSPGTVSNQPQHF
TGTGCCAGTAGCCCCGGGACAGTAAGCAATCAGCCCCAGCATTTT
>TRBD2|TRBJ2-1|TRBV28|-
CASSPWAGGSRNEQFF
TGTGCCAGCAGTCCCTGGGCGGGCGGGAGTCGGAATGAGCAGTTCTTC
>TRBD2|TRBJ2-3|TRBV11-1|-
CASSVSGRAQADTQYF
TGTGCCAGCAGCGTTAGCGGGAGGGCCCAGGCAGATACGCAGTATTTT
>TRBD1|TRBJ1-1|TRBV28|-
CASSLSQGDMNTEAFF
TGTGCCAGCAGCCTTTCGCAGGGGGACATGAACACTGAAGCTTTCTTT
>TRBD1|TRBJ2-7|TRBV29-1|-
CSGQGIYEQYF
TGCAGCGGACAGGGAATCTACGAGCAGTACTTC
>TRBD2|TRBJ2-1|TRBV30|-
CASDLAGVYADGYNEQFF
TGTGCCTCGGATCTAGCGGGAGTGTATGCGGACGGCTACAATGAGCAGTTCTTC
>-|TRBJ1-5|TRBV2|-
CASTARAGNQPQHF
TGTGCCAGCACCGCCCGGGCAGGGAACCAGCCCCAGCATTTT